This T cell receptor (beta chain) was sequenced for a study of T cells after yellow fever vaccination. Study as a whole: Preparing low-cell-number fractions relied on SMART-Seq v4 Ultra Low Input. Study results and caveats: The booster saw the reappearance of most primary-vaccination clones (around 96% CD4, roughly 87% CD8).

MiXCR, applied by TCRdb to the 5' RACE reads, yields one record per CDR3 protein. The profile shows some 260,000 distinct CDR3 sequences, roughly 5.6% of them singletons. This clonotype occurred many times. The antigen remains unidentified. Germline V gene sequence: CDR1 DFQATT, CDR2 SNEGSKA (reference sequence). CDR3 length: 12 residues. V lost 1 base and J lost 5, with 5 bases in between. The TCR comes from a man between 18 and 29 years old who received the YFV17D yellow fever vaccine. This chain connects TRBV20-1 to TRBJ1-4; D might be TRBD1 (5 bases). The source was CD4+ T cells sorted from PBMCs, collected on the day of the yellow fever booster vaccination. CDR3: CSARAGNEKLFF. The CDR3 region has the DNA TGCAGTGCTAGAGCAGGGAATGAAAAACTGTTTTTT.